The 23 T cell receptor beta chains listed next were all sequenced from one sample in a study of blood T cell repertoires in COVID-19. Sequenced by immunoSEQ multiplex PCR; TCRdb stores in-frame clones only, minus some. The sample yields 55,000 to 75,000 clones, around four fifths seen once. The material sequenced was peripheral blood. Every receptor here comes from a human donor in a cohort sampled during active COVID-19.

This chain uses TRBV6-2 or TRBV6-3 with TRBJ1-2; TRBD1 matches at 12 bases. Germline V gene data show CDR1 as MNHEY and CDR2 as SVGEGT. The CDR3 contains 16 residues. V lost 5 bases and J lost 5; bases outside the gene matches: 9. The CDR3, as DNA: TGTGCCAGCAGTCTGACCGGGACAGGGGGCGAGTATGGCTACACCTTC. The encoded protein is CASSLTGTGGEYGYTF.

The gene calls are TRBV30 and TRBJ1-6, with D possibly TRBD1 on 6 matching bases. V was clipped by 3 bases and J by 10 bases, with 13 bases between them. Germline values: CDR1 GTSNPN, CDR2 SVGIG (reference sequence). This CDR3 region has 13 residues. The CDR3 here is CAWRQGLTSPLHF. CDR3 DNA: TGTGCCTGGAGACAGGGCCTCACCTCACCCCTCCACTTT.

This clone appeared once. The CDR3 protein is CASSSSATTYEQYF. DNA for the CDR3: TGTGCCAGCAGCTCGAGCGCCACGACCTACGAGCAGTACTTC. The genes are TRBV7-9 and TRBJ2-7; D gene ambiguous. Germline V lookup: CDR1 SEHNR, CDR2 FQNEAQ (reference sequence). V shed 4 bases and J shed 2 bases, with 12 bases lying between them. This CDR3 region has 14 residues.

This clone came up a few times. The V gene is TRBV7-3, the J gene TRBJ2-1; the D is unclear. Germline CDR1 reads SGHTA; CDR2 reads FQGTGA. The CDR3 extends over 13 amino acids. Trimming removed 1 base from V and 5 bases from J, with 6 bases in between. Here the CDR3 reads CASSLSRNNEQFF. DNA for the CDR3: TGTGCCAGCAGCTTAAGCAGAAACAATGAGCAGTTCTTC.

This clone was seen once. V usage is TRBV10-1 and J usage is TRBJ2-1; 7 bases agree with TRBD2. J lost 6 bases, V lost 0 bases, and 8 bases had no gene match. CDR1 and CDR2 from the germline V gene are WNHNN and SYGVQD (reference sequence). The CDR3 consists of 16 residues. The CDR3 sequence is CASSESGGLGSNEQFF. DNA of the CDR3: TGCGCCAGCAGTGAGTCGGGAGGACTAGGGAGCAATGAGCAGTTCTTC.

The gene calls are TRBV27 and TRBJ1-1; TRBD1 agrees at 11 bases. Germline assignment: CDR1 MNHEY and CDR2 SMNVEV (reference sequence). The CDR3 is 17 amino acids. Trimming removed 4 bases from V and 1 base from J; junction bases left unmatched: 8. CDR3 nucleotides: TGTGCCAGCAGTTATCGGGGGACAGGGGGAAGGAACACTGAAGCTTTCTTT. Its translation: CASSYRGTGGRNTEAFF.

This sequence joins TRBV28 and TRBJ2-7; 8 positions match TRBD2. This CDR3 has 16 residues. Germline V gene data show CDR1 as MDHEN and CDR2 as SYDVKM. The V gene end was trimmed by 6 bases and the J gene end by 7 bases; junction bases not matched to a gene: 17. The CDR3 DNA reads TGTGCCAGCAGGCGCCACGGGGGGGGGTTGAGTGAAGAGCAGTACTTC. Encoded protein: CASRRHGGGLSEEQYF.

The genes are TRBV18 and TRBJ2-5, with TRBD2 identical over 7 bases. The CDR3 totals 14 residues. Germline V gene lookup returns CDR1 KGHSH and CDR2 LQKENI. Unmatched junction bases numbered 3, after V lost 0 bases and J lost 5 bases. CDR3 sequence: CASSPPGLTETQYF. CDR3 bases: TGTGCCAGCTCACCACCGGGACTAACGGAGACCCAGTACTTC.

The chain employs TRBV6-6 and TRBJ1-5, with D perhaps matching TRBD1 (6 bases). V was shortened by 5 bases and J by 2 bases, with 10 bases between the two germline ends. CDR3 length equals 14 residues. Germline CDR1 is MNHNY and CDR2 is SVGAGI (reference sequence). The CDR3 coding sequence is TGTGCCAGCAGTCCCGGACAGCGCAATCAGCCCCAGCATTTT. Translating gives CASSPGQRNQPQHF.

The rearrangement uses TRBV28 and TRBJ2-7; 12 bases are a match to TRBD1. The DNA end lines up better with TRBJ2-5; the J call may be wrong. The CDR3 covers 12 residues. Germline CDR1 reads MDHEN; CDR2 reads SYDVKM. This CDR3 is CASGTGGATQYF. The CDR3 region has the DNA TGTGCCAGCGGGACAGGGGGCGCGACCCAGTACTTC.

This clone has a single count. The V and J genes are TRBV18 and TRBJ2-7; 13 bases align to TRBD2. The trim removed 5 bases at V and 7 bases at J, leaving 2 bases unmatched. The CDR3 consists of 13 residues. Germline V gene lookup returns CDR1 KGHSH and CDR2 LQKENI. The CDR3 sequence is CASSLGLAGEQYF. Here the CDR3 DNA reads TGTGCCAGCTCATTGGGACTAGCGGGAGAGCAGTACTTC.

The V and J genes are TRBV15 and TRBJ2-7; TRBD2 might be the D (5 bases). The CDR3 runs to 14 residues. CDR1 is LNHNV, CDR2 YYDKDF, per germline (reference sequence). Trimming pared 0 bases from V and 9 bases from J, leaving 15 bases between. The CDR3 spells CATSRDRGSELQYF. DNA for the CDR3: TGTGCCACCAGCAGAGATCGGGGTAGCGAGTTGCAGTACTTC.

This clone counts as medium-sized. The chain combines TRBV7-6 with TRBJ1-1; D call uncertain. Germline assignment: CDR1 SGHVS and CDR2 FNYEAQ. The V end lost 0 bases, the J end lost 2 bases, and 4 bases lay between the germline ends. The CDR3 length is 13 residues. CDR3 in amino acids: CASSLAANTEAFF. DNA of the CDR3: TGTGCCAGCAGCTTAGCAGCAAACACTGAAGCTTTCTTT.

The V and J genes are TRBV5-1 and TRBJ2-3; TRBD2 aligns across 11 bases. The CDR3 is made up of 16 amino acids. The J segment lost 4 bases and the V segment lost 3 bases, leaving 7 bases of the junction unmatched. Per germline, CDR1 SGHRS and CDR2 YFSETQ. CDR3 in DNA: TGCGCCAGCAGCTCCGTAGCGGGGGGGCCCCCAGATACGCAGTATTTT. It is translated as CASSSVAGGPPDTQYF.

V usage is TRBV2 and J usage is TRBJ1-2, with 8 bases matching TRBD1. V shed 6 bases, J shed 8 bases, and the junction held 11 bases outside the gene matches. CDR3 length: 14 residues. Per the germline V gene, CDR1 is SNHLY and CDR2 is FYNNEI. CDR3 loop: CASRGNQGARGYTF. The CDR3 DNA is TGTGCCAGCAGGGGCAATCAGGGGGCTCGGGGCTACACCTTC.

This chain connects TRBV5-4 to TRBJ2-1; 8 nucleotides agree with TRBD2. The V segment lost 0 bases and the J segment 9 bases; nucleotides outside the gene matches: 5. The CDR3 consists of 14 residues. The germline CDR1 and CDR2 sequences are SGHNT and YYREEE (reference sequence). Here the CDR3 DNA reads TGTGCCAGCAGCTTGGAAGCGGGAGCTGGTGAGCAGTTCTTC. Amino acids: CASSLEAGAGEQFF.

The CDR3 sequence is CASSKRDTEAFF. CDR3 DNA sequence: TGTGCCAGCAGCAAGCGGGACACTGAAGCTTTCTTT. The chain combines TRBV21-1 with TRBJ1-1. TRBV21-1 is classified as a pseudogene. This CDR3 comprises 12 residues.

CDR3 sequence (DNA): TGTGCCAGCAGCACGGACATCTTTGGCTACACCTTC. It translates to CASSTDIFGYTF. This rearrangement joins TRBV7-2 to TRBJ1-2; possibly TRBD1 for D (5 bases). The CDR3 totals 12 residues. In germline, CDR1 is SGHTA, CDR2 FQGNSA. The V end lost 5 bases, the J end lost 7 bases, and 11 bases lay between the germline ends. Looking up the rest from reference TRBV7-2 and TRBJ1-2 gives the full variable domain: GAGVSQSPSNKVTEKGKDVELRCDPISGHTALYWYRQSLGQGLEFLIYFQGNSAPDKSGLPSDRFSAERTGGSVSTLTIQRTQQEDSAVYLCASSTDIFGYTFGSGTRLTVV.

The rearrangement uses TRBV28 and TRBJ1-1; D perhaps matches TRBD1 (5 bases). V lost 5 bases and J 0 bases, leaving 22 bases between the germline ends. The CDR3 sequence is 18 residues long. Germline V gene data show CDR1 as MDHEN and CDR2 as SYDVKM. The CDR3: CASSVGGKTGRLNTEAFF. In DNA form, the CDR3 reads TGTGCCAGCAGTGTTGGGGGGAAGACTGGACGGTTGAACACTGAAGCTTTCTTT.

V and J are TRBV4-3 and TRBJ2-7; D is possibly TRBD2 (5 bases). Trimming took off 0 bases at V and 3 bases at J, with 9 bases between the two ends. Germline V gene data show CDR1 as LGHNA and CDR2 as YSLEER. The CDR3 runs 14 residues. The CDR3 is CASSQEAAGYEQYF. In DNA form, the CDR3 reads TGCGCCAGCAGCCAAGAAGCGGCGGGCTACGAGCAGTACTTC.

The V call is TRBV5-1, the J call TRBJ2-7, with 9 bases matching TRBD1. This CDR3 region has 15 residues. From germline, CDR1 is SGHRS and CDR2 YFSETQ. The V gene end was trimmed by 4 bases and the J gene end by 1 base; junction bases not matched to a gene: 6. The CDR3 region is CASSGGQGSSYEQYF. The CDR3 bases are TGCGCCAGCAGCGGGGGACAGGGCAGTTCCTACGAGCAGTACTTC.

In its sample, this clone was seen once. This chain connects TRBV6-5 to TRBJ2-7; 12 bases match TRBD2. Looked up from germline, CDR1 is MNHEY and CDR2 is SVGAGI. V was pared by 6 bases and J by 4 bases, with 7 bases of the junction left unmatched. The length of the CDR3 is 15 residues. The CDR3 DNA follows: TGTGCCAGCAGCGGGGGACTAGCGGGTTCGTACGAGCAGTACTTC. It codes for CASSGGLAGSYEQYF.

The chain links TRBV28 to TRBJ2-1; 8 bases are shared with TRBD1. This CDR3 has 15 amino acids. Germline values: CDR1 MDHEN, CDR2 SYDVKM. V shed 6 bases, J shed 3 bases, and the junction held 7 bases outside the gene matches. The DNA of the CDR3 is TGTGCCAGCAGCCGACAGGGGCAGTACTACAATGAGCAGTTCTTC. The encoded protein is CASSRQGQYYNEQFF.